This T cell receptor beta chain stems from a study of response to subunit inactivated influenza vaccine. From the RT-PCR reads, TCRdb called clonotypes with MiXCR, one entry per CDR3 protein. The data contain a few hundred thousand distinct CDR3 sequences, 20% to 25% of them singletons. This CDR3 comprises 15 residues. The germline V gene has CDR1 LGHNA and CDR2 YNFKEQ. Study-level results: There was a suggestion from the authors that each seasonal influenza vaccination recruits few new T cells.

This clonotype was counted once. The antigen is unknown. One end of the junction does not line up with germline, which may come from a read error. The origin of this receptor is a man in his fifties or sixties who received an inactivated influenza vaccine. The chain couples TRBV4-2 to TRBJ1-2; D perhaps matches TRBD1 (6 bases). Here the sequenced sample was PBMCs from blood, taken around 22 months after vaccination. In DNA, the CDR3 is TGTGCCAGCAGCCAAGTTGCGGGGGCGATAGATGGCTACACATTC. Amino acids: CASSQVAGAIDGYTF.